Following are 24 T cell receptor beta chains from one sample sequenced in a study of shared clonotypes between healthy human individuals. Profiling relied on immunoSEQ multiplex PCR, and the TCRdb table lists in-frame clones only, not all of them. The sample consists of roughly 590,000 clones, nearly 97% of them appearing once. The naive CD8 population came from CD45RO-negative cells selected for CCR7, without terminally differentiated effector memory CD45RA+ cells. What was sequenced was naive CD8+ T cells sorted from blood. The receptors derive from a woman aged 25 to 39 in good health.

The gene calls are TRBV5-4 and TRBJ2-7, with D possibly being TRBD2 (7 bases). The CDR3 runs to 15 residues. Trimming shortened V by 4 bases and J by 5 bases, and 19 bases separated the two germline ends. CDR1 is SGHNT and CDR2 is YYREEE in the germline V gene (reference sequence). In nucleotides, the CDR3 is TGTGCCAGCAGCCCCGTAGTCGGGGGGCCCGACGAGCAGTACTTC. Protein sequence: CASSPVVGGPDEQYF.

In this sample, this clone turned up once. The V gene is TRBV18, the J gene TRBJ2-7; D unresolved. V lost 3 bases and J lost 1, with 10 bases in between. The CDR3 covers 14 residues. Germline CDR1 is KGHSH and CDR2 is LQKENI. The DNA of the CDR3 is TGTGCCAGCTCACCCGAGGTAGATTCCTACGAGCAGTACTTC. Encoded protein: CASSPEVDSYEQYF.

In its sample, this clone was seen once. The genes are TRBV27 and TRBJ2-7, with 8 bases matching TRBD2. J was trimmed by 4 bases and V by 2 bases; bases with no gene match: 4. Germline CDR1 reads MNHEY; CDR2 reads SMNVEV (reference sequence). This CDR3 is built from 14 residues. CDR3 sequence reads: CASSLKVAGYEQYF. The CDR3 coding sequence is TGTGCCAGCAGTTTAAAAGTAGCGGGGTACGAGCAGTACTTC.

The chain links TRBV7-9 to TRBJ2-1, with 9 bases identical to TRBD2. Germline V lookup: CDR1 SEHNR, CDR2 FQNEAQ (reference sequence). This CDR3 spans 15 amino acids. V was clipped by 4 bases and J by 7 bases; unmatched bases: 8. The CDR3 sequence: CASSSTSGVRNEQFF. The DNA of the CDR3 is TGTGCCAGCAGCTCGACTAGCGGCGTGAGGAATGAGCAGTTCTTC. Drawing the rest from reference TRBV7-9 and TRBJ2-1, the complete variable domain is DTGVSQNPRHKITKRGQNVTFRCDPISEHNRLYWYRQTLGQGPEFLTYFQNEAQLEKSRLLSDRFSAERPKGSFSTLEIQRTEQGDSAMYLCASSSTSGVRNEQFFGPGTRLTVL.

V usage is TRBV19 and J usage is TRBJ2-1; D perhaps matches TRBD2 (5 bases). V was trimmed by 6 bases and J by 3 bases, leaving 21 bases between them. Germline V CDR1 and CDR2: LNHDA, SQIVND (reference sequence). This CDR3 comprises 17 residues. The CDR3 nucleotides are TGTGCCAGTAGCAGAAATTCGTTGGGAGTACTCTACAATGAGCAGTTCTTC. Its protein is CASSRNSLGVLYNEQFF.

The genes are TRBV7-6 and TRBJ2-4; 11 bases align to TRBD2. This CDR3 has 16 residues. Germline V CDR1 and CDR2: SGHVS, FNYEAQ. Trimming took 5 bases from V and 2 from J; bases not matched to a gene: 5. This CDR3 is CASSATSGISKNIQYF. CDR3 nucleotides: TGTGCCAGCAGCGCGACTAGCGGGATATCCAAAAACATTCAGTACTTC.

This chain uses TRBV9 with TRBJ2-3, with 11 nucleotides matching TRBD2. V shed 0 bases, J shed 2 bases, and the junction held 5 bases outside the gene matches. The CDR3 sequence is 17 residues long. Germline loops: CDR1 SGDLS, CDR2 YYNGEE. The CDR3 coding sequence is TGTGCCAGCAGCGTAGGGGGGACTAGCGGTCTCACAGATACGCAGTATTTT. It specifies CASSVGGTSGLTDTQYF.

The V and J genes are TRBV27 and TRBJ1-1; no clear D. V was shortened by 6 bases and J by 1 base, with 12 bases between the two germline ends. This CDR3 spans 14 amino acids. In germline, CDR1 is MNHEY, CDR2 SMNVEV (reference sequence). The CDR3 loop is CASRFSGGNTEAFF. Written as DNA, the CDR3 is TGTGCCAGCAGGTTTTCCGGCGGGAACACTGAAGCTTTCTTT.

J is TRBJ2-3 and V is TRBV6-1; possible D gene TRBD2, 5 bases. Trimming took off 6 bases at V and 3 bases at J, with 7 bases between the two ends. In germline, CDR1 is MNHNS, CDR2 SASEGT. CDR3 size: 12 residues. The CDR3 here is CASSRETDTQYF. CDR3 DNA sequence: TGTGCCAGCAGCCGGGAAACAGATACGCAGTATTTT.

This chain joins TRBV29-1 and TRBJ2-7; 14 bases are shared with TRBD2. V shed 6 bases and J 2 bases; nucleotides not matched to a gene: 3. The CDR3 extends over 14 amino acids. Germline V gives CDR1 SQVTM, CDR2 ANQGSEA. The CDR3, as DNA: TGCAGCGTCCGACTAGCGGGAGGGCCCTACGAGCAGTACTTC. Translated, it gives CSVRLAGGPYEQYF.

The V gene is TRBV7-9, the J gene TRBJ2-7, with 7 bases lining up with TRBD1. Germline V gene data show CDR1 as SEHNR and CDR2 as FQNEAQ (reference sequence). The CDR3 totals 15 residues. J lost 2 bases, V lost 1 base, and 5 bases had no gene match. The CDR3 region is CASSLGQGNAYEQYF. The CDR3 DNA is TGTGCCAGCAGCTTAGGACAGGGAAACGCCTACGAGCAGTACTTC.

V is TRBV2 and J is TRBJ2-1; perhaps TRBD2 as D (6 bases). V was shortened by 3 bases and J by 10 bases, with 16 bases between the two germline ends. The CDR3 length is 14 residues. CDR1 is SNHLY, CDR2 FYNNEI, per germline. In DNA, the CDR3 is TGTGCCAGCAGTGATGTGCCTAAGGCGGGGGAGCAGTTCTTC. Translation gives CASSDVPKAGEQFF.

This chain links TRBV19 with TRBJ1-4, with 7 bases aligning to TRBD1. The V gene end was trimmed by 5 bases and the J gene end by 5 bases; junction bases not matched to a gene: 8. The germline V gene encodes CDR1 LNHDA and CDR2 SQIVND (reference sequence). The CDR3 runs to 15 residues. CDR3 loop: CASSVLGGWNEKLFF. DNA for the CDR3: TGTGCCAGTAGTGTGTTAGGGGGCTGGAATGAAAAACTGTTTTTT. Looking up the rest from reference TRBV19 and TRBJ1-4 gives the full variable domain: DGGITQSPKYLFRKEGQNVTLSCEQNLNHDAMYWYRQDPGQGLRLIYYSQIVNDFQKGDIAEGYSVSREKKESFPLTVTSAQKNPTAFYLCASSVLGGWNEKLFFGSGTQLSVL.

The V gene is TRBV4-2, the J gene TRBJ2-7; 10 bases agree with TRBD2. The germline CDR1 and CDR2 sequences are LGHNA and YNFKEQ. V gave up 0 bases and J gave up 5 bases; unmatched junction bases: 7. The CDR3 is 16 amino acids. CDR3 nucleotide sequence: TGTGCCAGCAGCCAAGATTGGCTAGCGGGAGAAGACGAGCAGTACTTC. Translation: CASSQDWLAGEDEQYF.

The chain couples TRBV19 to TRBJ2-7; D call uncertain. V gave up 1 base and J gave up 0 bases, with 13 bases separating them. Germline values: CDR1 LNHDA, CDR2 SQIVND (reference sequence). The CDR3 covers 16 residues. CDR3 in DNA: TGTGCCAGTAGTATAGGCGGCCATATCTTCTCCTACGAGCAGTACTTC. Encoded protein: CASSIGGHIFSYEQYF.

The CDR3 sequence is CAGEGAGKNTGELFF. The CDR3 bases are TGTGCCGGAGAAGGGGCCGGCAAGAACACCGGGGAGCTGTTTTTT. The chain joins TRBV7-9 to TRBJ2-2; perhaps TRBD1 as D (5 bases). The CDR3 is 15 residues long. Trimming took off 11 bases at V and 1 base at J, with 17 bases between the two ends. The germline gives CDR1 SEHNR, CDR2 FQNEAQ (reference sequence).

The chain uses TRBV4-1 and TRBJ1-2, with TRBD1 matching 9 bases. Germline-derived CDR1 and CDR2 are MGHRA and YSYEKL. V lost 6 bases and J lost 8; bases outside the gene matches: 7. The CDR3 loop spans 13 amino acids. The CDR3 reads CASRGQGSYGYTF. The DNA for the CDR3 is TGCGCCAGCAGGGGACAGGGTTCTTACGGCTACACCTTC.

This sequence joins TRBV2 and TRBJ2-3; 11 bases match TRBD2. The V gene's germline CDR1 is SNHLY and CDR2 FYNNEI. V was clipped by 6 bases and J by 2 bases; unmatched bases: 4. This CDR3 spans 15 amino acids. CDR3 sequence: CASSWGLADTDTQYF. For the CDR3, the DNA is TGTGCCAGCAGCTGGGGACTAGCGGACACAGATACGCAGTATTTT.

The chain links TRBV7-9 to TRBJ1-1, with D hard to call. CDR1 and CDR2 (germline): SEHNR, FQNEAQ (reference sequence). V lost 6 bases and J 3 bases, leaving 14 bases between the germline ends. The CDR3 spans 14 residues. CDR3 residues: CASSSYSDYTEAFF. CDR3 bases: TGTGCCAGCAGTTCATACTCCGATTACACTGAAGCTTTCTTT.

DNA for the CDR3: TGTGCCAGCAGCCCAGGGACAGGACTCCTTGTCTACACCTTC. This codes for CASSPGTGLLVYTF. The chain employs TRBV7-9 and TRBJ1-2; TRBD1 agrees at 8 bases. The CDR3 spans 14 residues. With 5 bases clipped from V and 10 bases from J, the junction kept 12 bases outside the gene matches. CDR1 is SEHNR and CDR2 is FQNEAQ in the germline V gene (reference sequence).

J is TRBJ2-2 and V is TRBV7-2, with 13 bases fitting TRBD2. The V gene end was trimmed by 11 bases and the J gene end by 8 bases; junction bases not matched to a gene: 23. The CDR3 loop spans 19 amino acids. Germline V lookup: CDR1 SGHTA, CDR2 FQGNSA. This CDR3 is CAARTRGWGTSGTIGELFF. The CDR3 nucleotides read TGTGCCGCCAGGACTCGGGGGTGGGGGACTAGCGGGACAATTGGGGAGCTGTTTTTT.

This rearrangement joins TRBV19 to TRBJ2-7; TRBD2 aligns across 10 bases. The length of the CDR3 is 15 residues. From germline, CDR1 is LNHDA and CDR2 SQIVND (reference sequence). V lost 2 bases and J lost 2; bases outside the gene matches: 3. The CDR3 DNA sequence: TGTGCCAGTAGTATATTCCTAGCGGGGGCCTACGAGCAGTACTTC. As protein: CASSIFLAGAYEQYF.

The chain recombines TRBV2 with TRBJ1-1; D is perhaps TRBD1 (5 bases). Germline V CDR1 and CDR2: SNHLY, FYNNEI. This CDR3 contains 13 residues. Trimming left V 9 bases short and J 11 bases short, with 22 bases between. CDR3: CASSWDPEEEAFF. The CDR3 DNA sequence: TGTGCCAGTAGCTGGGACCCCGAGGAGGAGGCTTTCTTT. The whole variable domain, filled in from reference TRBV2 and TRBJ1-1, reads EPEVTQTPSHQVTQMGQEVILRCVPISNHLYFYWYRQILGQKVEFLVSFYNNEISEKSEIFDDQFSVERPDGSNFTLKIRSTKLEDSAMYFCASSWDPEEEAFFGQGTRLTVV.

J is TRBJ1-1 and V is TRBV11-1; D not resolved. V was clipped by 3 bases and J by 3 bases, with 5 bases between them. The CDR3 covers 12 residues. Germline values: CDR1 SGHAT, CDR2 FQDESV (reference sequence). CDR3 in amino acids: CASSFGDTEAFF. As DNA, the CDR3 is TGTGCCAGCAGCTTCGGCGACACTGAAGCTTTCTTT. The complete variable domain, with remaining parts taken from reference TRBV11-1 and TRBJ1-1, reads EAEVAQSPRYKITEKSQAVAFWCDPISGHATLYWYRQILGQGPELLVQFQDESVVDDSQLPKDRFSAERLKGVDSTLKIQPAELGDSAMYLCASSFGDTEAFFGQGTRLTVV.